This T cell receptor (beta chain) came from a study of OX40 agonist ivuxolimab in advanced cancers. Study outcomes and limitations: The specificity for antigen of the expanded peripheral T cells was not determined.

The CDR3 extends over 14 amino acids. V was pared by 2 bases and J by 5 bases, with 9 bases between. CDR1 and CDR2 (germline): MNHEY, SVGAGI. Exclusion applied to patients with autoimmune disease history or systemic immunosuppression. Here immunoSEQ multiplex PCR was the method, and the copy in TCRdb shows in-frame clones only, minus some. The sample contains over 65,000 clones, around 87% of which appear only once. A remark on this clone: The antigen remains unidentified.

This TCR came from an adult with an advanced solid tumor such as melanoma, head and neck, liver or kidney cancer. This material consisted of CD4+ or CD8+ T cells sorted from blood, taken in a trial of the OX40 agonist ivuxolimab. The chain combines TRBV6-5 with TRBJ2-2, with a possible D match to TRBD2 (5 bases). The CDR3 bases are TGTGCCAGCAGTTACAGCACGGGAACCGGGGAGCTGTTTTTT. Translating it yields CASSYSTGTGELFF.